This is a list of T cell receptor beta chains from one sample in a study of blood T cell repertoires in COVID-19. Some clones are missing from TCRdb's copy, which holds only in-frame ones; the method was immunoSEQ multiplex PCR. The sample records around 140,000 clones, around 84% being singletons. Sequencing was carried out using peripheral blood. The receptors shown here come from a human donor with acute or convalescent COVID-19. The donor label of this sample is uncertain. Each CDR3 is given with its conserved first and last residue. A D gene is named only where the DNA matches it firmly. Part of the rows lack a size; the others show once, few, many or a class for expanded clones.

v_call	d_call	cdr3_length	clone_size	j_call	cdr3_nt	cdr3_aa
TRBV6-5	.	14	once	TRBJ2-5	TGTGCCAGCAGTTTCGGACTACCCCAAGAGACCCAGTACTTC	CASSFGLPQETQYF
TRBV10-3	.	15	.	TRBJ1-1	TGTGCCATCAGTGGGGCCCGCGGGGTAAACACTGAAGCTTTCTTT	CAISGARGVNTEAFF
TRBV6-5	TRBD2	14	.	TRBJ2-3	TGTGCCAGCAGTCCTACTAGCGGAGGGGATACGCAGTATTTT	CASSPTSGGDTQYF
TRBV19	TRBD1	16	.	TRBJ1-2	TGTGCCAGTAGCAAATGGACAGGTAGAGCTAACTATGGCTACACCTTC	CASSKWTGRANYGYTF
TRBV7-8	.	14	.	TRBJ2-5	TGTGCCAGCAGCTTAGCGAACGGGAGAGAGACCCAGTACTTC	CASSLANGRETQYF
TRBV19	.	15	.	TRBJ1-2	TGTGCCAGTAGTATCGTCTCAGCGAGGAACTATGGCTACACCTTC	CASSIVSARNYGYTF
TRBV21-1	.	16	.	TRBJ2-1	TGTGCCAGCAGCAAAGAGTCCCCGGAGGGGAACAATGAGCAGTTCTTC	CASSKESPEGNNEQFF
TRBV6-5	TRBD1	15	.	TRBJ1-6	TGTGCCAGCAGTTACGCCCAGGGGGCATATTCACCCCTCCACTTT	CASSYAQGAYSPLHF
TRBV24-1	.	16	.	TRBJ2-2	TGTGCCACCAGTGATCCCCCGTCCGCGAACACCGGGGAGCTGTTTTTT	CATSDPPSANTGELFF
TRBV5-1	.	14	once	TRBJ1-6	TGCGCCAGCAGACAGCAGGGGAATAATTCACCCCTCCACTTT	CASRQQGNNSPLHF
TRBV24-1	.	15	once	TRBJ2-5	TGTGCCACCAGTGATTCGGTAAGGATGGAGGAGACCCAGTACTTC	CATSDSVRMEETQYF
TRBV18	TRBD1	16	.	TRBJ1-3	TGTGCCAGCTCACCGGACAGGGGGAGCTCTGGAAACACCATATATTTT	CASSPDRGSSGNTIYF
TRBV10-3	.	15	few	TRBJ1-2	TGTGCCATCAGTGAGTTTGGGGGGTCTAACTATGGCTACACCTTC	CAISEFGGSNYGYTF
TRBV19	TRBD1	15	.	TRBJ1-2	TGTGCCAGTAGTATAGAAGGGACAGGGAACTATGGCTACACCTTC	CASSIEGTGNYGYTF
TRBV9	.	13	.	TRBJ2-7	TGTGCCAGCAGCAGAGAAGTCTCCTACGAGCAGTACTTC	CASSREVSYEQYF
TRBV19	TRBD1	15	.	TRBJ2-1	TGTGCCAGTAGTATAACGACAGGGGACTACAATGAGCAGTTCTTC	CASSITTGDYNEQFF
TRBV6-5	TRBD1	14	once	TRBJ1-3	TGTGCCAGCAGCGTCGACAGGGTGGGAAACACCATATATTTT	CASSVDRVGNTIYF
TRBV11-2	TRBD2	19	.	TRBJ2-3	TGTGCCAGCAGCTTAGATTGGGTTAGCGGGAGTAAAGGGACAGATACGCAGTATTTT	CASSLDWVSGSKGTDTQYF
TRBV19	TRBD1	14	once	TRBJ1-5	TGTGCCAGTAGCTGGACAGGGGCGGGTCAGCCCCAGCATTTT	CASSWTGAGQPQHF
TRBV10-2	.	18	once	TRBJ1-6	TGCGCCAGCAGGGCGAAGGGAGGGCAAAGCTCCTATAATTCACCCCTCCACTTT	CASRAKGGQSSYNSPLHF
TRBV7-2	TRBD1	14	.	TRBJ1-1	TGTGCCAGCAGCTCAACAGGGGGCTTCACTGAAGCTTTCTTT	CASSSTGGFTEAFF
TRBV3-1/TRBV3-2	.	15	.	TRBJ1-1	TGTGCCAGCAGCCAAGAATGGGGCCAGAACACTGAAGCTTTCTTT	CASSQEWGQNTEAFF
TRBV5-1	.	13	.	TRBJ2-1	TGCGCCAGCTCCGAAACAGGGTACCATGAGCAGTTCTTC	CASSETGYHEQFF
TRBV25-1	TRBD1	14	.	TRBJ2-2	TGTGCCAGCACTGGACAGGGAAGCACCGGGGAGCTGTTTTTT	CASTGQGSTGELFF
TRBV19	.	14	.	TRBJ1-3	TGTGCCAGTAGTCCACAGGGATCAGGAAACACCATATATTTT	CASSPQGSGNTIYF
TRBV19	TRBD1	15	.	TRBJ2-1	TGTGCCAGTAGCTATTCTAGGACAGGGTCTATTGAGCAGTTCTTC	CASSYSRTGSIEQFF
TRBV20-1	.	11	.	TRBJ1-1	TGCAGTGCTAGAGAAGGAGGGGAGGCTTTCTTT	CSAREGGEAFF
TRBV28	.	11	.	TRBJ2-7	TGTGCCAGCGGGCTCTCCTACGAGCAGTACTTC	CASGLSYEQYF
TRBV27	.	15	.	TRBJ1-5	TGTGCCAGCAGTTTATCTCGGGGGAGCAATCAGCCCCAGCATTTT	CASSLSRGSNQPQHF
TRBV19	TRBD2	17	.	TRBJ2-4	TGTGCCAGTAGCCAAGGGGGCGGGAGGGTGACCAAAAACATTCAGTACTTC	CASSQGGGRVTKNIQYF
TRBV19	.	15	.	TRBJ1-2	TGTGCCAGTAGTGAATCGACAGAGATTAACTATGGCTACACCTTC	CASSESTEINYGYTF
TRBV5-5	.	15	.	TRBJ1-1	TGTGCCAGCAGCTTGGCCGGACATAAGAACACTGAAGCTTTCTTT	CASSLAGHKNTEAFF
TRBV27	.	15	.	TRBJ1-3	TGTGCCAGCAGTTTAATACAGGGTCCTGGAAACACCATATATTTT	CASSLIQGPGNTIYF
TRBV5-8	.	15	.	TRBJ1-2	TGTGCCAGCAGCCTACAGGGATGGGTTAGCTATGGCTACACCTTC	CASSLQGWVSYGYTF
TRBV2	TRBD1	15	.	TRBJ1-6	TGTGCCAGCAAGGGACAGGGGGTATCTAATTCACCCCTCCACTTT	CASKGQGVSNSPLHF
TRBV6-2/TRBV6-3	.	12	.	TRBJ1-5	TGTGCCAGCAGCCGGGCCTATCAGCCCCAGCATTTT	CASSRAYQPQHF
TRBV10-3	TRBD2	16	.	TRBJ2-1	TGTGCCATCAGTGTTAGGACTAGCGACTGGGGCAATGAGCAGTTCTTC	CAISVRTSDWGNEQFF
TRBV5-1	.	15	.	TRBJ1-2	TGCGCCAGCAGCTTGGGGAGTGGAGCTAACTATGGCTACACCTTC	CASSLGSGANYGYTF
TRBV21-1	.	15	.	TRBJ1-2	TGTGCCAGCAGATCAGGGGGGTTAAGTAAGGATGGCTACACCTTC	CASRSGGLSKDGYTF
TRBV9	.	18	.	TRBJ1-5	TGTGCCAGCAGCTTTCGTCGCCGGCTTGAGGTCCCGGATCAGCCCCAGCATTTT	CASSFRRRLEVPDQPQHF
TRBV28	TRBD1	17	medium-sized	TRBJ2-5	TGTGCCAGCAGTTTTTCCGACCTTGACAGGGCCCATGAGACCCAGTACTTC	CASSFSDLDRAHETQYF
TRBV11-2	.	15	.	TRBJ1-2	TGTGCCAGCAGCTTACTCGGCCAGGGGACATATGGCTACACCTTC	CASSLLGQGTYGYTF
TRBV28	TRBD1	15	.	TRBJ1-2	TGTGCCAGCAGCCGGACAGGGGGCGCGGGAGATGGCTACACCTTC	CASSRTGGAGDGYTF
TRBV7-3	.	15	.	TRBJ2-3	TGTGCCAGCAGCTTATCACAGGACTACACAGATACGCAGTATTTT	CASSLSQDYTDTQYF